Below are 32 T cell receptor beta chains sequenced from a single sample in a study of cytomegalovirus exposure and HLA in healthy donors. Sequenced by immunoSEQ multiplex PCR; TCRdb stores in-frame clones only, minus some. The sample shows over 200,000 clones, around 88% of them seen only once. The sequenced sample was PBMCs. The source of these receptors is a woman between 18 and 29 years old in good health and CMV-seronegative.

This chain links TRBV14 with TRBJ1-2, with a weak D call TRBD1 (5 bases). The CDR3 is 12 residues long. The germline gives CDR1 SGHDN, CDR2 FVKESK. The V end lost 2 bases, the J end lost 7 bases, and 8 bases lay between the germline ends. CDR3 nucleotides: TGTGCCAGCAGCCAAAGCAGGGCTGGCTACACCTTC. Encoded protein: CASSQSRAGYTF.

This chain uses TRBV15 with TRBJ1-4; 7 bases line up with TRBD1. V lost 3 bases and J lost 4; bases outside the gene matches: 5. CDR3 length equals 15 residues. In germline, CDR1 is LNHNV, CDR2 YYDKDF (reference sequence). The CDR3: CATSRETGSNEKLFF. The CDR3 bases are TGTGCCACCAGCAGGGAGACAGGGAGTAATGAAAAACTGTTTTTT.

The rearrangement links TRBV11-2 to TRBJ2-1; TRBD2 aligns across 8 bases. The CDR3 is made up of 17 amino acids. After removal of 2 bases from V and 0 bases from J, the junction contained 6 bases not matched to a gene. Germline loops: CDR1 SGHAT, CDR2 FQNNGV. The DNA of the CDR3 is TGTGCCAGCAGCTTAAGGACGGGAGGGAGCTCCTACAATGAGCAGTTCTTC. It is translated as CASSLRTGGSSYNEQFF.

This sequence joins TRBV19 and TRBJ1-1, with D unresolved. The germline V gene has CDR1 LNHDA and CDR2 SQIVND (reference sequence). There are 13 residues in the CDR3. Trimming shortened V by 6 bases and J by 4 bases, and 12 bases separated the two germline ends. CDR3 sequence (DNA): TGTGCCAGTAGCCTGAAGCGGGGCACTGAAGCTTTCTTT. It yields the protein CASSLKRGTEAFF.

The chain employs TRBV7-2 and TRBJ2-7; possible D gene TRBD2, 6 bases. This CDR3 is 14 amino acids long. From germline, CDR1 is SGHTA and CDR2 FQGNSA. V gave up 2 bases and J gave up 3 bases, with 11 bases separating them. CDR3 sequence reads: CASSLRREFYEQYF. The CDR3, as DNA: TGTGCCAGCAGCTTAAGGAGGGAGTTCTACGAGCAGTACTTC.

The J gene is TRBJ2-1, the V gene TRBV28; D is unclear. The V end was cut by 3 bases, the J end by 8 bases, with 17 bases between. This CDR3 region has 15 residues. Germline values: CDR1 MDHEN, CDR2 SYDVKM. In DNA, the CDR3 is TGTGCCAGCAGTTTTAGAGTAGCCCCCTTCGATGAGCAGTTCTTC. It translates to CASSFRVAPFDEQFF.

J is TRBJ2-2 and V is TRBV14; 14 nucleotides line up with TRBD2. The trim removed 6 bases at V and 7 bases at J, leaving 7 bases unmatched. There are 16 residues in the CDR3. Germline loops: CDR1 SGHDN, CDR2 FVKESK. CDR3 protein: CASSPTSGRAYGELFF. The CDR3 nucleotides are TGTGCCAGCAGTCCGACTAGCGGGAGGGCCTACGGGGAGCTGTTTTTT.

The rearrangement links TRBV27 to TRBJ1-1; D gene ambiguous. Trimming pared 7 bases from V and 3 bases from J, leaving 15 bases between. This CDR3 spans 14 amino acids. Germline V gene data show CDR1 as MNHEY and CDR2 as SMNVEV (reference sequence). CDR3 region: CASTRVWADTEAFF. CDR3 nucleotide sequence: TGTGCCAGCACCCGAGTGTGGGCCGACACTGAAGCTTTCTTT.

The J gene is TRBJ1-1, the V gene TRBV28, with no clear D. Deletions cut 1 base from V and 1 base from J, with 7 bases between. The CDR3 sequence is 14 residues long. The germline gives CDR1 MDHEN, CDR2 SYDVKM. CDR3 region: CASSLYGPNTEAFF. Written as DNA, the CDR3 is TGTGCCAGCAGTTTATATGGGCCGAACACTGAAGCTTTCTTT.

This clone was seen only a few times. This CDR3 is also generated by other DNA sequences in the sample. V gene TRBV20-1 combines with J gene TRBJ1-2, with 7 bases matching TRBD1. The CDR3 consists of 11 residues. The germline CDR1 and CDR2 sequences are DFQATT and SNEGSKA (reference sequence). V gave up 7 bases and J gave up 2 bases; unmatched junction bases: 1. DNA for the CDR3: TGCAGTGGACAGGGCAACTATGGCTACACCTTC. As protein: CSGQGNYGYTF.

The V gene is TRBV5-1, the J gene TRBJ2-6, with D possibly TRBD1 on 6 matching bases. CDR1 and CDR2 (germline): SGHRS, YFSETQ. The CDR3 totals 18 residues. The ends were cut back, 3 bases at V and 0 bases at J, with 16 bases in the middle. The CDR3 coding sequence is TGCGCCAGCAGCTGGATGACAGGAATTCTCTCTGGGGCCAACGTCCTGACTTTC. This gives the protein CASSWMTGILSGANVLTF.

This chain's CDR3 is CASSDRNGVAQYF. CDR3 nucleotides: TGTGCCAGCTCCGATCGGAACGGGGTGGCCCAGTACTTC. The chain couples TRBV7-3 to TRBJ2-5; D perhaps matches TRBD2 (5 bases). Germline V gene sequence: CDR1 SGHTA, CDR2 FQGTGA. Trimming stripped 8 bases from V and 9 bases from J, with 19 bases between. The CDR3 runs 13 residues. Combining the CDR3 with reference TRBV7-3 and TRBJ2-5 gives the whole variable domain GAGVSQTPSNKVTEKGKYVELRCDPISGHTALYWYRQSLGQGPEFLIYFQGTGAADDSGLPNDRFFAVRPEGSVSTLKIQRTERGDSAVYLCASSDRNGVAQYFGPGTRLLVL.

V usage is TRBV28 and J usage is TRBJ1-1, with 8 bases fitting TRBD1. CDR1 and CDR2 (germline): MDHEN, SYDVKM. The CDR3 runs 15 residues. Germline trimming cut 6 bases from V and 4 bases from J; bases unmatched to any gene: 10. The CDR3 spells CASRTGVGWGTEAFF. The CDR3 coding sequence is TGTGCCAGCAGGACAGGGGTGGGTTGGGGCACTGAAGCTTTCTTT.

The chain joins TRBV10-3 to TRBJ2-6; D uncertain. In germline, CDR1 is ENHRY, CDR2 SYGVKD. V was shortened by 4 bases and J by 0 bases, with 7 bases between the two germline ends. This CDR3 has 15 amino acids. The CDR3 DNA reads TGTGCCATCAGTGGCACAGACTCTGGGGCCAACGTCCTGACTTTC. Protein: CAISGTDSGANVLTF.

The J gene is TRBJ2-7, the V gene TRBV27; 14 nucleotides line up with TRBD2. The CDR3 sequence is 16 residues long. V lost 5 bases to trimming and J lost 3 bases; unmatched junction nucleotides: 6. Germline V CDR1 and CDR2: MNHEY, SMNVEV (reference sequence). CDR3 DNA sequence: TGTGCCAGCAGTGGGACTAGCGGGAGAATGGGCTACGAGCAGTACTTC. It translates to CASSGTSGRMGYEQYF.

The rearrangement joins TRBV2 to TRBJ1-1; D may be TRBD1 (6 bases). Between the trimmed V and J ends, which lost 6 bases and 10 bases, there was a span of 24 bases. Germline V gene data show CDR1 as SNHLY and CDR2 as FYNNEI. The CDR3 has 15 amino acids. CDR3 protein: CASRAPGGGDFLAFF. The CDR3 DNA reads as TGTGCCAGCAGAGCCCCTGGTGGGGGCGACTTTTTAGCTTTCTTT. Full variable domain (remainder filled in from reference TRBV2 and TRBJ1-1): EPEVTQTPSHQVTQMGQEVILRCVPISNHLYFYWYRQILGQKVEFLVSFYNNEISEKSEIFDDQFSVERPDGSNFTLKIRSTKLEDSAMYFCASRAPGGGDFLAFFGQGTRLTVV.

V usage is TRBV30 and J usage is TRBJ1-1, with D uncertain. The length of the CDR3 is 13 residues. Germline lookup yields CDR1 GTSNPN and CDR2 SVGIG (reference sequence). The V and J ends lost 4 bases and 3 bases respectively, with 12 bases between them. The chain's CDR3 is CAWTGHFYTEAFF. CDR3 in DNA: TGTGCCTGGACGGGTCACTTTTACACTGAAGCTTTCTTT.

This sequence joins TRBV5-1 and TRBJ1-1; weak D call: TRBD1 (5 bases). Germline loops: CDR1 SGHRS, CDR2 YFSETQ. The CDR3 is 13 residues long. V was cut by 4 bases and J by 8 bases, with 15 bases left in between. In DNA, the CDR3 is TGCGCCAGCAGCCCGGGACTGGACTTGGAAGCTTTCTTT. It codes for CASSPGLDLEAFF.

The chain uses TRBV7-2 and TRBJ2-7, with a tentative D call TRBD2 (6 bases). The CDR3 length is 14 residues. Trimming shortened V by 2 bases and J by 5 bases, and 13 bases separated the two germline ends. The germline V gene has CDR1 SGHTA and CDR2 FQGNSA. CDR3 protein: CASSLIGRTHEQYF. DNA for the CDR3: TGTGCCAGCAGCTTAATCGGGAGAACGCACGAGCAGTACTTC.

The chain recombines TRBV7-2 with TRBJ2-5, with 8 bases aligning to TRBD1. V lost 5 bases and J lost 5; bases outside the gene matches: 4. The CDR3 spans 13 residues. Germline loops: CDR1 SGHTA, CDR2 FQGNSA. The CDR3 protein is CASSPRGPETQYF. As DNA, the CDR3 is TGTGCCAGCAGCCCCAGGGGGCCGGAGACCCAGTACTTC.

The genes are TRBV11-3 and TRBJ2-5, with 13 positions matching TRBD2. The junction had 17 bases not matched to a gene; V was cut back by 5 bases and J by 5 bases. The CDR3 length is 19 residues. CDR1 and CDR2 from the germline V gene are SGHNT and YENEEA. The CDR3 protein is CASSLLPRLAGGRGETQYF. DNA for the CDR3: TGTGCCAGCAGCCTCCTCCCCCGACTAGCGGGAGGTCGGGGGGAGACCCAGTACTTC.

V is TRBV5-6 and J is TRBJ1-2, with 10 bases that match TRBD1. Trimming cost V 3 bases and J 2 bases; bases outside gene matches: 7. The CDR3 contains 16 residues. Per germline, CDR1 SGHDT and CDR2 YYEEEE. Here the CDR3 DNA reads TGTGCCAGCAGCTCCCTGGGACAGGGGATAAACTATGGCTACACCTTC. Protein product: CASSSLGQGINYGYTF.

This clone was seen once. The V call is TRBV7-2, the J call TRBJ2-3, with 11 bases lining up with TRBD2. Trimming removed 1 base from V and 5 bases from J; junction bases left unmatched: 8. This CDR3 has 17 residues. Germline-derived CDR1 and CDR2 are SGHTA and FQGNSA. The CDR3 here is CASSLEGSGRVGDTQYF. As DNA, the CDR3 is TGTGCCAGCAGCTTAGAGGGTAGCGGGAGGGTAGGAGATACGCAGTATTTT.

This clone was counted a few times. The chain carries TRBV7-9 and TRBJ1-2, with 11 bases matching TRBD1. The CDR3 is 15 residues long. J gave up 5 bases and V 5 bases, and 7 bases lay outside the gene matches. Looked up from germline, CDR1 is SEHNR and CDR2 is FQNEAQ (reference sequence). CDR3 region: CASSTTGQGAYGYTF. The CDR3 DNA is TGTGCCAGCAGCACCACCGGACAGGGGGCTTATGGCTACACCTTC.

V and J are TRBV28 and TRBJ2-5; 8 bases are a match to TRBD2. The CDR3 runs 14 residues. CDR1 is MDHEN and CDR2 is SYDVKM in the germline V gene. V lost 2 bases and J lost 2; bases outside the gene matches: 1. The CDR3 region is CASSLTGGQETQYF. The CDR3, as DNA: TGTGCCAGCAGTTTAACGGGGGGGCAAGAGACCCAGTACTTC.

CDR3 sequence reads: CASSPPSGDHSYNEQFF. CDR3 coding DNA: TGTGCCAGCTCACCACCGTCGGGAGACCACTCCTACAATGAGCAGTTCTTC. J is TRBJ2-1 and V is TRBV18; TRBD2 is a possible D gene (6 bases). Trimming took off 0 bases at V and 0 bases at J, with 12 bases between the two ends. The V gene's germline CDR1 is KGHSH and CDR2 LQKENI. CDR3 length: 17 amino acids.

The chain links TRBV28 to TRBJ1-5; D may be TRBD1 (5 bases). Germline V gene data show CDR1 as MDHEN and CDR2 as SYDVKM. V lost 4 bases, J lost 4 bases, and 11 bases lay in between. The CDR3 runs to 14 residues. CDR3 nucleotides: TGTGCCAGCAGTTACACAAGGGGTAATCAGCCCCAGCATTTT. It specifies CASSYTRGNQPQHF.

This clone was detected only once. The CDR3 nucleotides are TGTGCCAGCAGCCCCCTTAACATAGCGGGAGGCTACGAGCAGTACTTC. Its translation is CASSPLNIAGGYEQYF. The chain recombines TRBV7-3 with TRBJ2-7, with 10 nucleotides matching TRBD2. The J segment lost 3 bases and the V segment lost 5 bases, leaving 10 bases of the junction unmatched. The germline V gene has CDR1 SGHTA and CDR2 FQGTGA. CDR3 size: 16 residues.

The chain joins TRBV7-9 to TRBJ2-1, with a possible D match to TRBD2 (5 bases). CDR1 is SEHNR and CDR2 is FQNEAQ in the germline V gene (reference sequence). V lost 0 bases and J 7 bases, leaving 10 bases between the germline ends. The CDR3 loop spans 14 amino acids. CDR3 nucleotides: TGTGCCAGCAGCTTAGCCCTTCGCGGGAATGAGCAGTTCTTC. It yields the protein CASSLALRGNEQFF.

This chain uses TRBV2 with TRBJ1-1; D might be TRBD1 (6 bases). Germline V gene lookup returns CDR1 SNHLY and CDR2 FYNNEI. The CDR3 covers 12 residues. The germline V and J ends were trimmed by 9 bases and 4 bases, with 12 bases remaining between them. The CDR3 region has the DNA TGTGCCAGTAGGGGGTGGAGCACTGAAGCTTTCTTT. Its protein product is CASRGWSTEAFF. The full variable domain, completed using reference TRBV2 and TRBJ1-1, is EPEVTQTPSHQVTQMGQEVILRCVPISNHLYFYWYRQILGQKVEFLVSFYNNEISEKSEIFDDQFSVERPDGSNFTLKIRSTKLEDSAMYFCASRGWSTEAFFGQGTRLTVV.

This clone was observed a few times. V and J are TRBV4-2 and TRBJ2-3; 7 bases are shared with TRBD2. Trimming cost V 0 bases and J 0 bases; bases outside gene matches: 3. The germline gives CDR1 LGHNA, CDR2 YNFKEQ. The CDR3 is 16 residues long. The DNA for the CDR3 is TGTGCCAGCAGCCAAGAAGAGCGGGGTAGCACAGATACGCAGTATTTT. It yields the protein CASSQEERGSTDTQYF.

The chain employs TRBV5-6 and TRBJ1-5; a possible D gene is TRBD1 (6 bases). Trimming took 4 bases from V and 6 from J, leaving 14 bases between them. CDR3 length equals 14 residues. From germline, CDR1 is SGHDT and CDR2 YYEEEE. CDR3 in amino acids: CASSPRGGGQPQHF. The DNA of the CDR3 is TGTGCCAGCAGCCCGAGAGGGGGGGGTCAGCCCCAGCATTTT. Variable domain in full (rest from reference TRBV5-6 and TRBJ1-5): DAGVTQSPTHLIKTRGQQVTLRCSPKSGHDTVSWYQQALGQGPQFIFQYYEEEERQRGNFPDRFSGHQFPNYSSELNVNALLLGDSALYLCASSPRGGGQPQHFGDGTRLSIL.